This note documents a single T cell receptor (beta chain) sequence. Additional DNA sequences in this sample encode the identical CDR3. Using immunoSEQ multiplex PCR, the repertoire was profiled, and TCRdb retains in-frame clones only, with some absent. Among a few hundred thousand clones listed, 80% were seen once. The source of the sample is a study of blood T cell repertoires in COVID-19. Turning to the study itself: Acute-phase and convalescent COVID-19 samples originated in the United States, Italy and Spain. PBMCs, B-cell-depleted T cells, or T cells were the source of the cDNA or gDNA that made up the material.

What was sequenced was peripheral blood. The clonotype comes from a human donor in a cohort sampled during active COVID-19.

The CDR3 loop reads CASRGQGYTEAFF. Written as DNA, the CDR3 is TGTGCCAGTAGAGGACAGGGGTACACTGAAGCTTTCTTT. The V gene is TRBV19, the J gene TRBJ1-1, with 9 bases that match TRBD1. Looked up from germline, CDR1 is LNHDA and CDR2 is SQIVND (reference sequence). There are 13 residues in the CDR3. After removal of 6 bases from V and 3 bases from J, the junction contained 2 bases not matched to a gene. The complete variable domain, with remaining parts taken from reference TRBV19 and TRBJ1-1, reads DGGITQSPKYLFRKEGQNVTLSCEQNLNHDAMYWYRQDPGQGLRLIYYSQIVNDFQKGDIAEGYSVSREKKESFPLTVTSAQKNPTAFYLCASRGQGYTEAFFGQGTRLTVV.